This TCR beta chain appears in the sequencing data of a study of T-cell memory formation after mild COVID-19 (dated by TCRdb to about 2021). Describing the broader study: TCR sequence clusters from the two donors were found to be largely donor specific. Two young, previously healthy adult volunteers, one female and one male, were included in the cohort. In a couple of donors, T-cell clones that expanded and contracted after mild COVID-19 were tracked by sequencing TCRalpha and TCRbeta repertoires over time.

This clonotype has just a few counts. Its antigen is still unknown. No base quality information exists; no much larger clone differs at one position. Findings and caveats that apply to the study as a whole: SARS-CoV-2 specificity of the second-wave clones peaking on day 37 was not confirmed. Only two mild cases were covered in the study, and larger cohorts including severe cases with pre-infection samples were considered necessary. Some responding clones were detected in pre-infection memory, suggesting pre-existing cross-reactive memory T cells joined the SARS-CoV-2 response. Contracting CD4+ clones were found mainly in CM and EM memory subsets, while CD8+ clones were enriched in EMRA. From day 15 to 85, contracting clones showed balanced CD4/CD8 phenotypes, whereas a second wave of clones that expanded from day 15 to 37 leaned towards CD4+.

The reads were generated on an Illumina NovaSeq 6000. cDNA libraries for TCRalpha and TCRbeta were prepared by 5'RACE using constant-segment primers, with sample barcodes and unique molecular identifiers added. Trizol reagent was used to extract RNA from every sample. Libraries were amplified in two PCR steps, with a second sample barcode and Illumina TruSeq adapters added in the second step. Libraries were sequenced on an Illumina NovaSeq with 2 x 150 bp paired-end reads. As for how the authors treated the data: With migec v1.2.7, reads were demultiplexed and then collapsed into UMI-guided consensus sequences. Using mixcr v2.1.11, the UMI consensuses were aligned to TRA and TRB V and J templates and assembled into clonotypes. A clonotype was counted as expanded or contracted only if both edgeR and NoisET called the change significant, with noise models trained on biological replicates. For edgeR calls, a false discovery rate-adjusted p below 0.01 and a log2 fold-change threshold of 1 were applied. PCA with hierarchical clustering of max-normalized trajectories of the 1000 most abundant clonotypes was used as exploratory dynamics analysis. The CD4 or CD8 phenotype of responding clones was assigned using the separately sequenced CD4+ and CD8+ repertoires. TCRdb itself trimmed the public reads at Q25 with fastp, ran MiXCR and retained productive beta chains. Rows with one shared CDR3 protein collapse into an entry with the most common genes and DNA. TCRdb, not the authors, supplied the V and J calls. The sample table records roughly 120,000 distinct CDR3 sequences; 22% of these occur just once. The ten largest clonotypes hold roughly two fifths of the sample.

Ficoll-Paque density gradient centrifugation was used to isolate PBMCs. The CDR3 spans 15 residues, from the cysteine through the phenylalanine. CDR3 DNA is the only sequence kept; it has 45 bases, read in frame from the first base. Trimming removed 7 bases from V and 0 bases from J, leaving 13 bases between the germline ends. The receptor comes from a man younger than 35 who had mild COVID-19 (a few samples of this study predate the infection). The sample titles of this study are shuffled in the database, so cell type and time point are left out; the donor was told from shared clones. The sample taken for sequencing was PBMCs or a T cell subset sorted from them (not recorded which). The rearrangement combines TRBV12-3 or TRBV12-4 with TRBJ2-1; too little of a D gene remains to name it. The CDR3 region: CASTSGFSSYNEQFF. The nucleotide sequence is TGTGCCAGCACGTCCGGTTTTAGCTCCTACAATGAGCAGTTCTTC.